One and the same sample provided the 3 T cell receptor beta chains below, sequenced in a study of tumor-infiltrating lymphocytes in primary liver carcinoma. Unsorted bulk tissue (roughly 20-34 mg) underwent RNA and DNA co-extraction. Total RNA amounting to around 540 ng was the source from which TCR beta cDNA was made with a constant-region primer. Employing slightly modified ARM-PCR, three nested multiplex PCR rounds were run, and these gave rise to the TCR beta libraries. Amplification in the first two PCR rounds was performed using TRBV1-TRBV30 forward primers and a C-beta reverse primer for approximately 10 cycles each. TCRdb re-analysed the multiplex PCR reads in MiXCR, keeping a single row per CDR3 protein. Counted here are more than 55,000 distinct CDR3 sequences, about two thirds occurring once; the ten biggest clones make up 55% to 70%. The sequenced sample was liver tumor tissue from sampling region 2. Subset described: tumor region T2, inferior pole. These TCRs come from a man aged 40-50 years with primary liver carcinoma and hepatitis B virus infection.

Comments on this clonotype: A junction end diverges from the germline sequence, so it may reflect a read error. The V and J genes are TRBV29-1 and TRBJ2-1, with D possibly being TRBD1 or TRBD2 (5 bases each). This CDR3 has 13 amino acids. The V gene's germline CDR1 is SQVTM and CDR2 ANQGSEA. The CDR3 sequence: CSVWDPSYNEKFF. CDR3 coding DNA: TGTAGCGTTTGGGACCCGTCCTACAATGAGAAGTTCTTC.

Worth noting for this clonotype: This sequence may be a read error, since a much larger clone differs from it by one base. The V gene is TRBV6-2 or TRBV6-3, the J gene TRBJ1-2, with D unclear. V was clipped by 6 bases and J by 4 bases, with 9 bases between them. Looked up from germline, CDR1 is MNHEY and CDR2 is SVGEGT. The CDR3 extends over 12 amino acids. DNA of the CDR3: TGTGCCAGCAGCCCAATAGCCTATGGCTACACCTTC. Amino acid sequence: CASSPIAYGYTF.

CDR3 sequence reads: CASSQQGWGETQYF. The CDR3 nucleotides are TGTGCCAGCAGCCAACAGGGGTGGGGAGAGACCCAGTACTTC. The gene calls are TRBV6-5 and TRBJ2-5; the match to TRBD1 covers 7 bases. V was pared by 6 bases and J by 4 bases, with 8 bases of the junction left unmatched. This CDR3 is built from 14 residues. Per the germline V gene, CDR1 is MNHEY and CDR2 is SVGAGI.